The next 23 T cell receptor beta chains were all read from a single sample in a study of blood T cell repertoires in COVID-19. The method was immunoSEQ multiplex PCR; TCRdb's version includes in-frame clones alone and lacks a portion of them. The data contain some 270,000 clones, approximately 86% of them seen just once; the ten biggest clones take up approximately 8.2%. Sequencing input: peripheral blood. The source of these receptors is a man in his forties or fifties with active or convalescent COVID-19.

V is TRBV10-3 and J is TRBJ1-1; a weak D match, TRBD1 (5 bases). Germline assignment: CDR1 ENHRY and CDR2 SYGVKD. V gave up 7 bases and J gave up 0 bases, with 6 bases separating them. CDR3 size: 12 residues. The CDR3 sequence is CAIKGVNTEAFF. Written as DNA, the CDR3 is TGTGCCATCAAAGGGGTGAACACTGAAGCTTTCTTT.

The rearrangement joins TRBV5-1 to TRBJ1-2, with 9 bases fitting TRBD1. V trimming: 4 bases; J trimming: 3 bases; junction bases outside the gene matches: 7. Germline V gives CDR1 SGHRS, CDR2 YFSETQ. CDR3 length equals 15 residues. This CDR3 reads CASSQSRTGDYGYTF. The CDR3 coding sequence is TGCGCCAGCAGCCAAAGTCGGACAGGGGACTATGGCTACACCTTC.

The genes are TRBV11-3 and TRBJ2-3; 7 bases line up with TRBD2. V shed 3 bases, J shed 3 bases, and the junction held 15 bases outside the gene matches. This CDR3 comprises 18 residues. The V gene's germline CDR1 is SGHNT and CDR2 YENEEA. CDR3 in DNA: TGTGCCAGCAGCTTCCGGTCTGGCGGGAGAACATCGACAGATACGCAGTATTTT. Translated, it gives CASSFRSGGRTSTDTQYF.

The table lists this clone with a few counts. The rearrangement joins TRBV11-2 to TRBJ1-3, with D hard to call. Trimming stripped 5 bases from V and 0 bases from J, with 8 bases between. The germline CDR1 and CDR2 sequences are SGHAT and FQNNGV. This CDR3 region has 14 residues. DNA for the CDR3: TGTGCCAGCAGCGCCTACAGCTCTGGAAACACCATATATTTT. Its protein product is CASSAYSSGNTIYF.

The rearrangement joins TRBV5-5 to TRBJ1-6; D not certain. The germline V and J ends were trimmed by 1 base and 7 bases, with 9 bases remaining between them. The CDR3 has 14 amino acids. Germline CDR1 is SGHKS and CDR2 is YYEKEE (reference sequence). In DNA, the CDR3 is TGTGCCAGCAGCTTGCCGAGATTAAATTCACCCCTCCACTTT. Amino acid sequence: CASSLPRLNSPLHF.

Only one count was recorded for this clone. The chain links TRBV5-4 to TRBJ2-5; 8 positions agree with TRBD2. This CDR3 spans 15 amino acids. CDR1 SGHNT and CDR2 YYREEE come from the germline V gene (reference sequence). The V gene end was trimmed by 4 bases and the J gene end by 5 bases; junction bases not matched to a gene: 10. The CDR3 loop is CASSRGGPGWETQYF. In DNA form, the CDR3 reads TGTGCCAGCAGCCGGGGGGGTCCGGGATGGGAGACCCAGTACTTC.

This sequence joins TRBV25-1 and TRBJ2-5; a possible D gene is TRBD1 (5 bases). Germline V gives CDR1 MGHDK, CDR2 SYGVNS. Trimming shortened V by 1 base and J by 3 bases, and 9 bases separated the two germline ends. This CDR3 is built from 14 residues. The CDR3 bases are TGTGCCAGCAGTGAATCAGGGAAAAAAGAGACCCAGTACTTC. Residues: CASSESGKKETQYF.

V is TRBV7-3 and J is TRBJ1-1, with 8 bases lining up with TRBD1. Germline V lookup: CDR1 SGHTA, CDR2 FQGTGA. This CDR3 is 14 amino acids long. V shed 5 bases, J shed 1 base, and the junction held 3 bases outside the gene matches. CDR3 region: CASSGQGPNTEAFF. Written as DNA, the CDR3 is TGTGCCAGCAGCGGACAGGGTCCGAACACTGAAGCTTTCTTT.

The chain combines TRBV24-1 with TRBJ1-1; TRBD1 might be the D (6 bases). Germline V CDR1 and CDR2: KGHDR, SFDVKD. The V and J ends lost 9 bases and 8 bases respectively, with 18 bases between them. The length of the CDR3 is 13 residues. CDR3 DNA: TGTGCCACCTCCCATACAGGGCAAGCCGAAGCTTTCTTT. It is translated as CATSHTGQAEAFF.

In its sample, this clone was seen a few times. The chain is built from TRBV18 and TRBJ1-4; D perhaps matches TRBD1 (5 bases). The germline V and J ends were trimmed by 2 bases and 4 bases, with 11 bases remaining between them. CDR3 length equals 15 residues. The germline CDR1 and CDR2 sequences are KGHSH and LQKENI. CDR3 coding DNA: TGTGCCAGCTCACCATCAGCGGGGGATAATGAAAAACTGTTTTTT. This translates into CASSPSAGDNEKLFF.

CDR3 nucleotides: TGCGCCAGCAGCTTGGCCGGGGGACAGGGGTTAACTGAAGCTTTCTTT. It encodes CASSLAGGQGLTEAFF. V usage is TRBV5-1 and J usage is TRBJ1-1; 10 positions match TRBD1. CDR3 size: 16 residues. Germline CDR1 SGHRS, CDR2 YFSETQ. V lost 0 bases to trimming and J lost 5 bases; unmatched junction nucleotides: 7. The full variable domain, with the rest looked up from reference TRBV5-1 and TRBJ1-1, is KAGVTQTPRYLIKTRGQQVTLSCSPISGHRSVSWYQQTPGQGLQFLFEYFSETQRNKGNFPGRFSGRQFSNSRSEMNVSTLELGDSALYLCASSLAGGQGLTEAFFGQGTRLTVV.

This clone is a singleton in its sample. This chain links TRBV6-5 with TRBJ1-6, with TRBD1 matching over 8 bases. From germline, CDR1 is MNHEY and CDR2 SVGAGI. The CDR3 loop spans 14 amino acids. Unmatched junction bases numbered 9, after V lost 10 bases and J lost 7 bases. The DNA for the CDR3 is TGTGCCACCCGAAGGACAGGGTGGAATTCACCCCTCCACTTT. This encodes CATRRTGWNSPLHF.

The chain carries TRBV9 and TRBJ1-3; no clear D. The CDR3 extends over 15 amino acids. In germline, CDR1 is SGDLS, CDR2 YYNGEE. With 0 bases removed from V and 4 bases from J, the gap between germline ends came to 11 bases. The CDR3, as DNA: TGTGCCAGCAGCGTAGGAGTCGTGTACGGAAACACCATATATTTT. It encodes CASSVGVVYGNTIYF.

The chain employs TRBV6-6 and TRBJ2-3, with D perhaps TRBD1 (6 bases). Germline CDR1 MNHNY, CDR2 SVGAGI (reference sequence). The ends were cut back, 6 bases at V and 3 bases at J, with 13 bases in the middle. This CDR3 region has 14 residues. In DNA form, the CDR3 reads TGTGCCAGCAGGGGGGCCCATGTAACAGATACGCAGTATTTT. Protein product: CASRGAHVTDTQYF.

The chain's CDR3 is CASSLRGGGNQPQHF. CDR3 bases: TGTGCCAGCAGCTTAAGAGGGGGTGGCAATCAGCCCCAGCATTTT. The gene calls are TRBV11-2 and TRBJ1-5; D may be TRBD1 (6 bases). Trimming removed 2 bases at V and 2 bases at J, with 10 bases between. CDR3 length: 15 residues. Per germline, CDR1 SGHAT and CDR2 FQNNGV.

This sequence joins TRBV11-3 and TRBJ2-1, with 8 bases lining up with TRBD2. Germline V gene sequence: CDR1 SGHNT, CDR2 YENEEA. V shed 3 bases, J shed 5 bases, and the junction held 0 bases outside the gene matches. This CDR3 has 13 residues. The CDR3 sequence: CASSLGLDNEQFF. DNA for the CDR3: TGTGCCAGCAGCTTGGGACTAGACAATGAGCAGTTCTTC.

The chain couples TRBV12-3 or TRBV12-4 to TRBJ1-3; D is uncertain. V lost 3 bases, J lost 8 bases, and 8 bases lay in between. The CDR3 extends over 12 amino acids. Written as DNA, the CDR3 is TGTGCCAGCAGTTTGTCGGGTTACACCATATATTTT. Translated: CASSLSGYTIYF.

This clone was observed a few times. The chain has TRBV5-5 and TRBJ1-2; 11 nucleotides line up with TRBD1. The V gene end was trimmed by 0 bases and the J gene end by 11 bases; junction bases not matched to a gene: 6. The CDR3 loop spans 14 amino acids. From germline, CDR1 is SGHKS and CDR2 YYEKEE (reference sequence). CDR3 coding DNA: TGTGCCAGCAGCTTGGAAGGACAGGGGGCAGTTTACACCTTC. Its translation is CASSLEGQGAVYTF.

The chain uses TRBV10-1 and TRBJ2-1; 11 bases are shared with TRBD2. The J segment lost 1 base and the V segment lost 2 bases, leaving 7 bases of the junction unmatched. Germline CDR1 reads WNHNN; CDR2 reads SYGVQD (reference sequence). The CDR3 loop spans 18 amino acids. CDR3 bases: TGCGCCAGCAGTGAGGGCCCTAGCGGGGGGAATTCCTACAATGAGCAGTTCTTC. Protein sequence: CASSEGPSGGNSYNEQFF.

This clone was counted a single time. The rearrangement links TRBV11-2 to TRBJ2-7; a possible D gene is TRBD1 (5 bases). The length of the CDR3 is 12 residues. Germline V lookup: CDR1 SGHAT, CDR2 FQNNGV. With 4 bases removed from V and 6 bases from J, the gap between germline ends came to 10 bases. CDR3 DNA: TGTGCCAGCAGCTGGCTCAGGGTCGAGCAGTACTTC. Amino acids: CASSWLRVEQYF.

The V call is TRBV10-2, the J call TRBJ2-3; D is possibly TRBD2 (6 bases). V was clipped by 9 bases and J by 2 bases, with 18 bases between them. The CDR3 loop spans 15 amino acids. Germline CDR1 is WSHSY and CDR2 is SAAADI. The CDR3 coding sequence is TGCGCCAGTAGACCGGCGGGATGGGACACAGATACGCAGTATTTT. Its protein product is CASRPAGWDTDTQYF.

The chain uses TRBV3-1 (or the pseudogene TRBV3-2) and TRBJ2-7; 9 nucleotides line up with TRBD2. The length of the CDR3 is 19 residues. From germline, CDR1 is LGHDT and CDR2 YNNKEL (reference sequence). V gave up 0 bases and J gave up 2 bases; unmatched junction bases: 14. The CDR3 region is CASSQELPRELAGTYEQYF. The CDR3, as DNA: TGTGCCAGCAGCCAAGAACTCCCTCGGGAGCTAGCGGGGACCTACGAGCAGTACTTC.

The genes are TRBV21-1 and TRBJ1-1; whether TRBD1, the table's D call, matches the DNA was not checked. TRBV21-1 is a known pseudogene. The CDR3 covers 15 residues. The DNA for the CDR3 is TGTGCCAGCAGCCGCCCGGACAGGGGGACCACTGAAGCTTTCTTT. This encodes CASSRPDRGTTEAFF.